This entry is about one T cell receptor (beta chain). What it recognizes is unknown. The data are from a study of long-term antiretroviral therapy in people with HIV. Study observations and caveats: Clones that expanded before ART (that is, prior to treatment) dominated the repertoire at all time points.

Version v3.0 of the immunoSEQ assay ran at survey level. For every sample, sequencing targeted about 35,000-50,000 T-cell genomes. TCRdb keeps only in-frame clones here, not all; method: immunoSEQ multiplex PCR. The sample has under 30,000 clones; around 83% are singletons. Germline assignment: CDR1 SEHNR and CDR2 FQNEAQ (reference sequence). This CDR3 is built from 13 residues. The V gene lost 5 bases and the J gene lost 6 bases, with 10 bases spanning the gap. The genes are TRBV7-9 and TRBJ2-2, with D maybe TRBD2 (5 bases). This TCR came from a young man with HIV. This sample comprised unsorted PBMCs, obtained 3 years after starting antiretroviral therapy. The CDR3 DNA is TGTGCCAGCAGCCCCTCCGGGGCCGGGGAGCTGTTTTTT. This codes for CASSPSGAGELFF.